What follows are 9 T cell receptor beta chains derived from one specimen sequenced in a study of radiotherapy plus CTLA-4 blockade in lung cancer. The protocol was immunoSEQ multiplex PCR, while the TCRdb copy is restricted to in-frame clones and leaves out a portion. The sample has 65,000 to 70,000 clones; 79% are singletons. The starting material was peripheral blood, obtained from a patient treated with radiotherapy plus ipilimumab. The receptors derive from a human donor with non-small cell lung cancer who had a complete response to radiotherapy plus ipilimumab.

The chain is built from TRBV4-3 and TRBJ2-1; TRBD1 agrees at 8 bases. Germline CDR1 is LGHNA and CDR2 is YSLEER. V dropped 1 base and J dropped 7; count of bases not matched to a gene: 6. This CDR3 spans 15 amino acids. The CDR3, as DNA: TGCGCCAGCAGCCAAGGACAGGGGTTTAGGAATGAGCAGTTCTTC. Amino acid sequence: CASSQGQGFRNEQFF.

CDR3 protein: CASSIVTGVAQPQHF. The CDR3 region has the DNA TGTGCCAGTAGTATAGTTACAGGGGTTGCTCAGCCCCAGCATTTT. The chain combines TRBV19 with TRBJ1-5; 7 bases align to TRBD1. The V gene's germline CDR1 is LNHDA and CDR2 SQIVND (reference sequence). The V gene end was trimmed by 1 base and the J gene end by 6 bases; junction bases not matched to a gene: 6. The length of the CDR3 is 15 residues.

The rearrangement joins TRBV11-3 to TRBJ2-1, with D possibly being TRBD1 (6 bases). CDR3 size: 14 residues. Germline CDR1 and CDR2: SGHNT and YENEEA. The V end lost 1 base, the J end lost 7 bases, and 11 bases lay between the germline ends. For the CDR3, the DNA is TGTGCCAGCAGCTTAGTCCAACAGGGTAATGAGCAGTTCTTC. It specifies CASSLVQQGNEQFF. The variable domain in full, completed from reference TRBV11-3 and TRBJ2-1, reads EAGVVQSPRYKIIEKKQPVAFWCNPISGHNTLYWYLQNLGQGPELLIRYENEEAVDDSQLPKDRFSAERLKGVDSTLKIQPAELGDSAVYLCASSLVQQGNEQFFGPGTRLTVL.

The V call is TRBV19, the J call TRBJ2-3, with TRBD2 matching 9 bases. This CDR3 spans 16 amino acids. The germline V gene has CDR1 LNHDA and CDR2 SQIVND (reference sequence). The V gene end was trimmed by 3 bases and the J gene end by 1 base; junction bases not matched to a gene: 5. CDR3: CASSISRGGGTDTQYF. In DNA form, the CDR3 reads TGTGCCAGTAGTATTTCGCGCGGGGGGGGCACAGATACGCAGTATTTT.

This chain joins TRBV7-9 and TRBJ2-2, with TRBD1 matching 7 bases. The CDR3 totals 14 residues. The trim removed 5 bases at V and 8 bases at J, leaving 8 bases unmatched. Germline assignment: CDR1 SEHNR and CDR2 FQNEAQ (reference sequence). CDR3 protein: CASSLDRIRGELFF. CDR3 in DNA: TGTGCCAGCAGCCTGGACAGGATAAGGGGGGAGCTGTTTTTT. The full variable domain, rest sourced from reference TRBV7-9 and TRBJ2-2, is DTGVSQNPRHKITKRGQNVTFRCDPISEHNRLYWYRQTLGQGPEFLTYFQNEAQLEKSRLLSDRFSAERPKGSFSTLEIQRTEQGDSAMYLCASSLDRIRGELFFGEGSRLTVL.

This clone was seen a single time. CDR3 nucleotide sequence: TGTGCCTGGACCCCTTGGGGGACTTACAACTATGGCTACACCTTC. Its protein is CAWTPWGTYNYGYTF. The chain recombines TRBV30 with TRBJ1-2; D may be TRBD1 (5 bases). Germline CDR1 is GTSNPN and CDR2 is SVGIG (reference sequence). V lost 4 bases to trimming and J lost 2 bases, with 17 bases between them. This CDR3 contains 15 residues.

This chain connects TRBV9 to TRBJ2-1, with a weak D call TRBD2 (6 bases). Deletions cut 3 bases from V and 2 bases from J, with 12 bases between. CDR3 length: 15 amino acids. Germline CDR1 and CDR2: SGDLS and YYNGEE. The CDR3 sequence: CASSASSATYNEQFF. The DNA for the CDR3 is TGTGCCAGCAGCGCTTCTAGCGCCACCTACAATGAGCAGTTCTTC.

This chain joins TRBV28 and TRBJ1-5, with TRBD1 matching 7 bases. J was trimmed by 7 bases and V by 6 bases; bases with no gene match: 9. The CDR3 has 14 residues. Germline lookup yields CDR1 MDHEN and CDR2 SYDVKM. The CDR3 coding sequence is TGTGCCAGCAGCCCTACAGGGGTAAACCAGCCCCAGCATTTT. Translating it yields CASSPTGVNQPQHF.

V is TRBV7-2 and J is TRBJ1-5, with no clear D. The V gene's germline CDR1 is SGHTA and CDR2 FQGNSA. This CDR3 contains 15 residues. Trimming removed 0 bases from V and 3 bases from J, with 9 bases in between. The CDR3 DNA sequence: TGTGCCAGCAGCTTAGCTTCCAGTAACAATCAGCCCCAGCATTTT. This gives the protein CASSLASSNNQPQHF.